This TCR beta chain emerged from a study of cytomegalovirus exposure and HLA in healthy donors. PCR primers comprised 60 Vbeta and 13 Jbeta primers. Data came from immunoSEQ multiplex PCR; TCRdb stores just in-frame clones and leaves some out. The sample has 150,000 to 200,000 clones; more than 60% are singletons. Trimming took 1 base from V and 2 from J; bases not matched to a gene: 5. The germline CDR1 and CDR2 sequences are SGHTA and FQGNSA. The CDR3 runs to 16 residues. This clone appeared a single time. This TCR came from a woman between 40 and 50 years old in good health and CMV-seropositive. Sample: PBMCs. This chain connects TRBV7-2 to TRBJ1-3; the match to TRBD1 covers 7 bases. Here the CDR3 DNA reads TGTGCCAGCAGCTTAGTGGGGGGACAGACTGGAAACACCATATATTTT. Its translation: CASSLVGGQTGNTIYF.